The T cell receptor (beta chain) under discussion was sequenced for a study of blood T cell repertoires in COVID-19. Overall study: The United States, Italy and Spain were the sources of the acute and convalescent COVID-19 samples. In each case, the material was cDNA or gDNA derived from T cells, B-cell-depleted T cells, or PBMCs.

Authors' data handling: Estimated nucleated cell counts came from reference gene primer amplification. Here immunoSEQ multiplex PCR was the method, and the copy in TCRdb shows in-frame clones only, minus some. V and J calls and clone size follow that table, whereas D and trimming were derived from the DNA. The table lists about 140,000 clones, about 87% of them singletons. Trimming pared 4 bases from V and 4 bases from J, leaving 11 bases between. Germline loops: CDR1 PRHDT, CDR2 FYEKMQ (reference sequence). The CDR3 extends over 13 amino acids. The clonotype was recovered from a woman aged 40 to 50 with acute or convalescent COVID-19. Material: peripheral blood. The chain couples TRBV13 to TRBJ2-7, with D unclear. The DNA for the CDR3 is TGTGCCAGCAGCTCACTATCTCGGTACGAGCAGTACTTC. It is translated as CASSSLSRYEQYF.